The present entry profiles one T cell receptor beta chain with its context. The sample belongs to a study of blood T cell repertoires in COVID-19. Study-wide context: PBMCs, B-cell-depleted T cells, or T cells provided the cDNA or gDNA that made up the material.

Authors' processing steps: Amplification of reference gene primers was used by the study to estimate nucleated cell counts. Profiling relied on immunoSEQ multiplex PCR, and the TCRdb table lists in-frame clones only, not all of them. The V and J calls and clone size are taken from that table; D and trimming were inferred from the DNA. The table records some 70,000 clones, roughly three quarters of them present only once. The TCR was taken from a human donor in a cohort sampled during active COVID-19. Sequenced sample: peripheral blood.

The CDR3 DNA reads as TGTGCCAGCAGCAAAGTGGGAGGTCCTAGCGGGATCCTATACGAGCAGTACGTC. Protein product: CASSKVGGPSGILYEQYV. The chain couples TRBV21-1 to TRBJ2-7; TRBD2 is taken as the D call from the table, unchecked against the DNA. TRBV21-1 is a pseudogene segment. CDR3 length: 18 amino acids.